Listed below are T cell receptor beta chains from one sample, sequenced in a study of T cells in Graves' hyperthyroidism and ophthalmopathy. TCRdb re-analysed the multiplex PCR reads in MiXCR, keeping a single row per CDR3 protein. The sample includes around 450,000 distinct CDR3 sequences, approximately 15% of them seen just once. Sequencing used blood. These receptors originate from a woman between 18 and 29 years old with Graves' hyperthyroidism. The CDR3 runs from the conserved cysteine through the conserved F or W. A D gene is named only where the DNA matches it firmly. Clone sizes are given selectively: once, few, many, or a class where the clone is expanded.

v_gene	j_gene	abundance	d_gene	CDR3aa	CDR3nt
TRBV30	TRBJ2-5	many	-	CAWSDWGGYWTQYF	TGTGCCTGGAGTGATTGGGGCGGTTATTGGACCCAGTACTTC
TRBV9	TRBJ1-2	-	-	CASSGYLGYGYTF	TGTGCCAGCAGCGGTTATCTGGGCTATGGCTACACCTTC
TRBV19	TRBJ2-7	-	TRBD1	CASSAGTGAQQYF	TGTGCCAGTAGCGCCGGGACAGGGGCCCAGCAGTACTTC
TRBV30	TRBJ1-5	-	-	CAWGPGAHQPQHF	TGTGCCTGGGGGCCAGGGGCCCATCAGCCCCAGCATTTT
TRBV7-3	TRBJ2-1	many	-	CASSLNPGFEQFF	TGTGCCAGCTCACTTAATCCAGGGTTTGAGCAGTTCTTC
TRBV6-2/TRBV6-3	TRBJ2-3	many	-	CASSQRTTDTQYF	TGTGCCAGCAGTCAACGGACCACAGATACGCAGTATTTT
TRBV2	TRBJ1-3	-	-	CASTSHGWIGNTIYF	TGTGCCAGCACCTCACACGGATGGATTGGAAACACCATATATTTT
TRBV27	TRBJ2-1	many	-	CASSLSPGNEQFF	TGTGCCAGCAGTTTATCCCCAGGGAATGAGCAGTTCTTC
TRBV11-1	TRBJ2-1	many	-	CASSSQTEGFSEQFF	TGTGCCAGCAGTTCTCAGACAGAAGGATTCAGTGAGCAGTTCTTC
TRBV20-1	TRBJ1-2	-	-	CSAREGGGQVGTF	TGCAGTGCTAGAGAGGGGGGCGGCCAGGTTGGCACCTTC
TRBV28	TRBJ2-5	-	TRBD1	CASSPSGTGFKETQYF	TGTGCCAGCAGCCCTTCCGGGACAGGGTTCAAAGAGACCCAGTACTTC
TRBV30	TRBJ1-1	-	-	CAWTRLGQGRNTEAFF	TGTGCCTGGACCCGTCTGGGGCAGGGGCGGAACACTGAAGCTTTCTTT
TRBV20-1	TRBJ2-2	few	TRBD2	CSARGLAGLGELFF	TGCAGTGCTAGAGGACTAGCGGGCCTCGGGGAGCTGTTTTTT
TRBV11-2	TRBJ2-2	few	TRBD1	CASSLGTGTGELFF	TGTGCCAGCAGCTTAGGGACAGGGACCGGGGAGCTGTTTTTT
TRBV4-1	TRBJ2-7	few	TRBD1	CASSRPGQGISRYEQYF	TGCGCCAGCAGCCGCCCGGGACAGGGAATCTCTCGGTACGAGCAGTACTTC
TRBV4-1	TRBJ2-7	-	TRBD2	CASSQDRRLAGDAYEQYF	TGCGCCAGCAGCCAAGATCGGCGACTAGCGGGAGACGCCTACGAGCAGTACTTC
TRBV2	TRBJ1-5	many	-	CASSESGRALRPQHF	TGTGCCAGCAGTGAATCGGGCAGGGCCCTGAGGCCCCAGCATTTT
TRBV7-9	TRBJ2-1	few	TRBD2	CASSTLAGGAYNEQFF	TGTGCCAGCAGCACGTTAGCGGGAGGGGCCTACAATGAGCAGTTCTTC
TRBV12-3/TRBV12-4	TRBJ1-5	many	-	CASSDPSGLRDQPQHF	TGTGCCAGCAGTGACCCTAGCGGACTTCGGGATCAGCCCCAGCATTTT
TRBV24-1	TRBJ1-5	many	TRBD1	CATSDLGQGARLGGNQPQHF	TGTGCCACCAGTGATTTGGGACAGGGGGCCCGGCTCGGTGGCAATCAGCCCCAGCATTTT
TRBV7-8	TRBJ1-1	many	-	CASSLIGQKYNTEAFF	TGTGCCAGCAGCTTAATCGGACAGAAATATAACACTGAAGCTTTCTTT
TRBV28	TRBJ2-5	few	-	CASSTGETQYF	TGTGCCAGCAGTACGGGGGAGACCCAGTACTTC
TRBV5-6	TRBJ2-3	few	-	CASSLKTGWGDVTDTQYF	TGTGCCAGCAGCTTAAAAACAGGGTGGGGGGACGTCACAGATACGCAGTATTTT
TRBV12-3/TRBV12-4	TRBJ1-4	many	TRBD1	CASSQQGAGNEKLFF	TGTGCCAGCAGTCAACAGGGGGCGGGTAATGAAAAACTGTTTTTT
TRBV29-1	TRBJ1-2	few	-	CSVETDIYGYTF	TGCAGCGTCGAAACAGATATCTATGGCTACACCTTC
TRBV20-1	TRBJ1-6	many	-	CSASKRGAYYNSPLHF	TGCAGTGCTAGCAAAAGGGGGGCTTACTATAATTCACCCCTCCACTTT
TRBV7-9	TRBJ2-1	many	-	CASSLPNDNEQFF	TGTGCCAGCAGCCTCCCTAATGACAATGAGCAGTTCTTC
TRBV20-1	TRBJ2-7	many	-	CSAVRTSYEQYF	TGCAGTGCTGTCAGGACCTCCTACGAGCAGTACTTC
TRBV7-2	TRBJ2-2	few	-	CASSLGQRNTGELFF	TGTGCCAGCAGCTTAGGTCAGAGGAACACCGGGGAGCTGTTTTTT
TRBV11-2	TRBJ2-7	many	TRBD2	CASDGGLAGKQYF	TGTGCCAGCGATGGGGGACTAGCAGGGAAGCAGTACTTC
TRBV27	TRBJ2-1	many	-	CASSFPGSYNEQFF	TGTGCCAGCAGTTTTCCCGGGTCCTACAATGAGCAGTTCTTC
TRBV7-9	TRBJ2-5	once	-	CASSQVTQETQYF	TGTGCCAGCAGCCAAGTCACCCAAGAGACCCAGTACTTC
TRBV7-2	TRBJ2-1	many	TRBD1	CASSIGTEYNEQFF	TGTGCCAGCAGCATAGGGACAGAGTACAATGAGCAGTTCTTC
TRBV10-3	TRBJ2-7	many	TRBD1	CCTGTDPYEQYF	TGCTGCACCGGGACAGACCCCTACGAGCAGTACTTC
TRBV30	TRBJ2-1	many	-	CAWSTATAYYNEQFF	TGTGCCTGGAGTACGGCAACGGCCTACTACAATGAGCAGTTCTTC
TRBV19	TRBJ1-1	-	TRBD1	CASRTGGRNTEAFF	TGTGCCAGTAGGACAGGGGGCAGGAACACTGAAGCTTTCTTT
TRBV20-1	TRBJ2-2	-	-	CSARDPQRANTGEPFF	TGCAGTGCTAGAGATCCCCAGCGGGCGAACACCGGGGAGCCGTTTTTT
TRBV2	TRBJ1-5	many	-	CASSDGVTQHF	TGTGCCAGCAGTGACGGGGTCACCCAGCATTTT
TRBV30	TRBJ2-1	-	TRBD2	CAWSGQLAVYNEQFF	TGTGCCTGGAGTGGGCAACTAGCGGTATACAATGAGCAGTTCTTC
TRBV19	TRBJ2-1	-	TRBD2	CASNDGRASNEQFF	TGTGCCAGTAATGACGGGAGGGCCTCCAATGAGCAGTTCTTC
TRBV2	TRBJ2-2	many	TRBD2	CASRAGVNTGELFF	TGTGCCAGCAGAGCGGGGGTGAACACCGGGGAGCTGTTTTTT
TRBV28	TRBJ2-1	-	TRBD2	CASSLGNGGRGSNEQFF	TGTGCCAGCAGCTTAGGCAACGGCGGGAGGGGGAGCAATGAGCAGTTCTTC
TRBV4-3	TRBJ2-5	-	TRBD1	CASSPGQGRGETQYF	TGCGCCAGCAGCCCTGGACAGGGAAGGGGAGAGACCCAGTACTTC
TRBV2	TRBJ2-1	many	-	CASRRPSGSYNEQFF	TGTGCCAGCAGAAGGCCTTCGGGGTCCTACAATGAGCAGTTCTTC
TRBV14	TRBJ2-6	-	-	CASSQDYRTSGANVLTF	TGTGCCAGCAGCCAAGATTACAGAACCTCTGGGGCCAACGTCCTGACTTTC
TRBV6-1	TRBJ2-7	-	-	CASSPWRLANYEQYF	TGTGCCAGCAGTCCTTGGAGACTGGCCAACTACGAGCAGTACTTC
TRBV27	TRBJ1-5	few	-	CASSSRQDSNQPQHF	TGTGCCAGCAGTTCAAGACAGGATAGCAATCAGCCCCAGCATTTT
TRBV27	TRBJ2-4	-	-	CASSSRDTSGNIQYF	TGTGCCAGCAGTTCGCGGGACACCTCGGGAAACATTCAGTACTTC
TRBV5-5	TRBJ2-1	many	-	CASSLGGPYNEQFF	TGTGCCAGCAGCTTGGGTGGTCCATACAATGAGCAGTTCTTC
TRBV27	TRBJ2-7	many	-	CATRRGERYEQYF	TGTGCCACCCGCCGTGGAGAGAGGTACGAGCAGTACTTC
TRBV7-2	TRBJ1-4	many	-	CASSPGTVNGEKLFF	TGTGCCAGCAGCCCGGGGACGGTCAACGGGGAAAAACTGTTTTTT
TRBV11-2	TRBJ1-2	many	TRBD1	CASSGRQGADRANYGYTF	TGTGCCAGCAGCGGGCGTCAGGGGGCCGACAGAGCTAACTATGGCTACACCTTC
TRBV6-9	TRBJ2-1	-	TRBD1	CASRLGGQGVYNEQFF	TGTGCCAGCAGGTTAGGTGGACAGGGGGTTTACAATGAGCAGTTCTTC
TRBV28	TRBJ1-5	-	-	CASSPRTAYYSNQPQHF	TGTGCCAGCAGCCCCAGGACAGCCTACTATAGCAATCAGCCCCAGCATTTT
TRBV29-1	TRBJ2-7	-	TRBD1	CSVGQGVVEQYF	TGCAGCGTTGGACAGGGGGTCGTCGAGCAGTACTTC